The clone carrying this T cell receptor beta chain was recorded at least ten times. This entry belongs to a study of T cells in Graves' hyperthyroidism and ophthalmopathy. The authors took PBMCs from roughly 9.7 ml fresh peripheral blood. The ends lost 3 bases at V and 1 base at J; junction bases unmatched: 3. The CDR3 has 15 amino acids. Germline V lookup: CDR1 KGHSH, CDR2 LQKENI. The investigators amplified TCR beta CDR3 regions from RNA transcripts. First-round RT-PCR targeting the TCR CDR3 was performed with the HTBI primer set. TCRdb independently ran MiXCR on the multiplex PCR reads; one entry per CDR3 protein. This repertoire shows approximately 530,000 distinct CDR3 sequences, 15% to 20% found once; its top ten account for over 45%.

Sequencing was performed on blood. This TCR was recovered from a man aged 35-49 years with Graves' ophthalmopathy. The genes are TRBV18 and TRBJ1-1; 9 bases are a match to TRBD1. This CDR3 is CASSPGQGPNTEAFF. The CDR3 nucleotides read TGTGCCAGCTCACCGGGACAGGGTCCGAACACTGAAGCTTTCTTT.